These 20 T cell receptor beta chains were all obtained from the same sample, sequenced in a study of shared clonotypes between healthy human individuals. Sequencing was performed with immunoSEQ multiplex PCR; in TCRdb, only in-frame clones are kept and a portion is missing. Of 2 million to 2.5 million clones listed, more than 85% are singletons. Material: naive CD4+ T cells from PBMCs. Noted subset: CD45RA+ positively selected. The receptors shown here come from a man in his late teens or twenties in good health. Some clones in this sample may be carry-over from other donors' samples.

About this clone itself: This sample includes further DNA sequences coding for the same CDR3. V and J are TRBV11-2 and TRBJ2-7; D may correspond to TRBD1 or TRBD2 (6 bases each). This CDR3 contains 14 residues. Trimming removed 0 bases from V and 4 bases from J, with 10 bases in between. The germline V gene encodes CDR1 SGHAT and CDR2 FQNNGV. The CDR3 DNA sequence: TGTGCCAGCAGCTTAGATCGGGGGACATACGAGCAGTACTTC. It encodes CASSLDRGTYEQYF.

The chain combines TRBV5-1 with TRBJ2-4; 8 positions agree with TRBD2. The V gene's germline CDR1 is SGHRS and CDR2 YFSETQ. The CDR3 contains 14 residues. Losses at the gene ends were 3 bases for V and 6 bases for J; bases not matched to a gene: 5. The CDR3 DNA reads TGCGCCAGCAGCTCCTTAGCGGGACGAAACATTCAGTACTTC. Translated: CASSSLAGRNIQYF.

The gene calls are TRBV7-9 and TRBJ2-3, with a possible D match to TRBD2 (6 bases). The V and J ends lost 5 bases and 14 bases respectively, with 23 bases between them. CDR1 SEHNR and CDR2 FQNEAQ come from the germline V gene (reference sequence). The CDR3 sequence is 14 residues long. The CDR3 nucleotides are TGTGCCAGCAGCCCCCCAGCGGGTCGCCGTTCGGGGTATTTT. This codes for CASSPPAGRRSGYF.

The chain has TRBV7-3 and TRBJ1-1; D call uncertain. Per the germline V gene, CDR1 is SGHTA and CDR2 is FQGTGA. The CDR3 totals 13 residues. Trimming left V 5 bases short and J 3 bases short, with 10 bases between. CDR3 in DNA: TGTGCCAGCAGCGTACTTAAGGACACTGAAGCTTTCTTT. This codes for CASSVLKDTEAFF.

Details on this clone: Other nucleotide sequences from this sample produce the same CDR3. V gene TRBV9 combines with J gene TRBJ2-3; unclear D gene. Trimming cost V 0 bases and J 3 bases, with 8 bases left between them. The CDR3 has 14 amino acids. Germline V gene lookup returns CDR1 SGDLS and CDR2 YYNGEE. CDR3 in amino acids: CASSVAPRTDTQYF. CDR3 in DNA: TGTGCCAGCAGCGTAGCCCCCCGGACAGATACGCAGTATTTT.

The chain links TRBV4-1 to TRBJ2-5, with D hard to call. Germline-derived CDR1 and CDR2 are MGHRA and YSYEKL. Trimming left V 0 bases short and J 5 bases short, with 22 bases between. The CDR3 extends over 18 amino acids. CDR3 nucleotide sequence: TGCGCCAGCAGCCAAGATTTTTCTCCCTTCGGGCTGAGGGAGACCCAGTACTTC. Protein product: CASSQDFSPFGLRETQYF.

J is TRBJ2-5 and V is TRBV6-1; D ambiguous. V gave up 3 bases and J gave up 5 bases, with 10 bases separating them. Germline V gene sequence: CDR1 MNHNS, CDR2 SASEGT. The CDR3 totals 13 residues. CDR3 DNA: TGTGCCAGCAGTGATCGTGCCGTGGAGACCCAGTACTTC. This translates into CASSDRAVETQYF.

The chain couples TRBV15 to TRBJ2-5; no clear D. The germline V gene encodes CDR1 LNHNV and CDR2 YYDKDF (reference sequence). V was shortened by 0 bases and J by 2 bases, with 10 bases between the two germline ends. This CDR3 has 15 residues. CDR3 sequence reads: CATSRDGSEQETQYF. The CDR3 DNA reads TGTGCCACCAGCAGAGATGGGTCGGAACAAGAGACCCAGTACTTC.

The chain combines TRBV11-2 with TRBJ1-2; no definite D call. This CDR3 region has 13 residues. Germline V lookup: CDR1 SGHAT, CDR2 FQNNGV. With 0 bases removed from V and 6 bases from J, the gap between germline ends came to 8 bases. CDR3 DNA: TGTGCCAGCAGCTTAGATTGGCAGAATGGCTACACCTTC. Translated: CASSLDWQNGYTF. Combining the CDR3 with reference TRBV11-2 and TRBJ1-2 gives the whole variable domain EAGVAQSPRYKIIEKRQSVAFWCNPISGHATLYWYQQILGQGPKLLIQFQNNGVVDDSQLPKDRFSAERLKGVDSTLKIQPAKLEDSAVYLCASSLDWQNGYTFGSGTRLTVV.

With respect to this clone: Other DNA sequences in this sample translate to the same CDR3. This chain links TRBV6-5 with TRBJ1-1; D is perhaps TRBD1 (6 bases). With 0 bases removed from V and 6 bases from J, the gap between germline ends came to 11 bases. There are 14 residues in the CDR3. Looked up from germline, CDR1 is MNHEY and CDR2 is SVGAGI. The CDR3 DNA follows: TGTGCCAGCAGTTACTCGCGGGGGCTGGCTGAAGCTTTCTTT. Its protein product is CASSYSRGLAEAFF.

The rearrangement joins TRBV13 to TRBJ1-2, with D maybe TRBD1 (6 bases). V dropped 11 bases and J dropped 2 bases, with 21 bases sitting between them. Germline CDR1 reads PRHDT; CDR2 reads FYEKMQ (reference sequence). CDR3 size: 15 residues. The CDR3, as DNA: TGTGCCTCCGCAGGGGATGGAGATAGGAACTATGGCTACACCTTC. Its translation is CASAGDGDRNYGYTF.

This chain links TRBV28 with TRBJ1-4; TRBD1 matches 8 bases. This CDR3 contains 13 residues. The J segment lost 7 bases and the V segment lost 6 bases, leaving 4 bases of the junction unmatched. Germline CDR1 reads MDHEN; CDR2 reads SYDVKM. The CDR3 loop is CASRRGTGEKLFF. The CDR3 bases are TGTGCCAGCAGACGAGGGACAGGTGAAAAACTGTTTTTT.

This clone has just one count. The chain carries TRBV5-8 and TRBJ1-2; TRBD1 agrees at 7 bases. The CDR3 is 15 residues long. V dropped 4 bases and J dropped 8; count of bases not matched to a gene: 14. From germline, CDR1 is SGHTS and CDR2 YDEGEE. CDR3 DNA: TGTGCCAGCAGCCCGGATCAGGGGGGCAAAAGGGGCTACACCTTC. Protein sequence: CASSPDQGGKRGYTF.

The gene calls are TRBV10-3 and TRBJ2-2; 10 bases align to TRBD1. Trimming at V came to 4 bases and at J to 6 bases, leaving 2 bases not matched to a gene. Germline CDR1 is ENHRY and CDR2 is SYGVKD. The CDR3 has 14 amino acids. CDR3 in amino acids: CAISAGQGAGELFF. CDR3 sequence (DNA): TGTGCCATCAGTGCAGGACAGGGGGCCGGGGAGCTGTTTTTT.

This chain joins TRBV18 and TRBJ1-2; D unresolved. CDR1 is KGHSH, CDR2 LQKENI, per germline. This CDR3 comprises 12 residues. Trimming took off 3 bases at V and 6 bases at J, with 8 bases between the two ends. The chain's CDR3 is CASSPTSDGYTF. As DNA, the CDR3 is TGTGCCAGCTCACCGACCAGTGATGGCTACACCTTC.

The chain links TRBV10-3 to TRBJ1-1; D gene unclear. This CDR3 has 16 residues. Germline V gives CDR1 ENHRY, CDR2 SYGVKD. Trimming removed 0 bases at V and 5 bases at J, with 16 bases between. Here the CDR3 DNA reads TGTGCCATCAGTGAGTCGATAGCCGGTCCGCAAACTGAAGCTTTCTTT. Protein: CAISESIAGPQTEAFF.

This chain links TRBV5-8 with TRBJ2-2, with D tentatively TRBD1 or TRBD2 (6 bases each). Germline values: CDR1 SGHTS, CDR2 YDEGEE. The CDR3 covers 15 residues. V lost 3 bases and J 7 bases, leaving 16 bases between the germline ends. CDR3 region: CASSSTRGLGGELFF. The CDR3 bases are TGTGCCAGCAGCTCTACCCGGGGGCTTGGCGGGGAGCTGTTTTTT.

Only one count was recorded for this clone. The gene calls are TRBV18 and TRBJ2-6; no clear D gene. The CDR3 has 18 amino acids. Germline V gene data show CDR1 as KGHSH and CDR2 as LQKENI. The V gene lost 2 bases and the J gene lost 1 base, with 15 bases spanning the gap. CDR3 nucleotides: TGTGCCAGCTCACCAAAGGTTCTTGATTCATCTGGGGCCAACGTCCTGACTTTC. It specifies CASSPKVLDSSGANVLTF.

J is TRBJ2-4 and V is TRBV5-1; D possibly corresponds to TRBD1 (6 bases). V was shortened by 3 bases and J by 2 bases, with 15 bases between the two germline ends. The CDR3 totals 16 residues. Germline V gene data show CDR1 as SGHRS and CDR2 as YFSETQ. CDR3 in DNA: TGCGCCAGCAGCTCGGGGACACGGGTCCCCAAAAACATTCAGTACTTC. As protein: CASSSGTRVPKNIQYF. Drawing the rest from reference TRBV5-1 and TRBJ2-4, the complete variable domain is KAGVTQTPRYLIKTRGQQVTLSCSPISGHRSVSWYQQTPGQGLQFLFEYFSETQRNKGNFPGRFSGRQFSNSRSEMNVSTLELGDSALYLCASSSGTRVPKNIQYFGAGTRLSVL.

The chain recombines TRBV28 with TRBJ1-2, with 8 bases lining up with TRBD1. Germline assignment: CDR1 MDHEN and CDR2 SYDVKM. The CDR3 length is 14 residues. The trim removed 3 bases at V and 7 bases at J, leaving 7 bases unmatched. This CDR3 is CASSFQDRAFGYTF. For the CDR3, the DNA is TGTGCCAGCAGTTTTCAGGACAGGGCTTTTGGCTACACCTTC.